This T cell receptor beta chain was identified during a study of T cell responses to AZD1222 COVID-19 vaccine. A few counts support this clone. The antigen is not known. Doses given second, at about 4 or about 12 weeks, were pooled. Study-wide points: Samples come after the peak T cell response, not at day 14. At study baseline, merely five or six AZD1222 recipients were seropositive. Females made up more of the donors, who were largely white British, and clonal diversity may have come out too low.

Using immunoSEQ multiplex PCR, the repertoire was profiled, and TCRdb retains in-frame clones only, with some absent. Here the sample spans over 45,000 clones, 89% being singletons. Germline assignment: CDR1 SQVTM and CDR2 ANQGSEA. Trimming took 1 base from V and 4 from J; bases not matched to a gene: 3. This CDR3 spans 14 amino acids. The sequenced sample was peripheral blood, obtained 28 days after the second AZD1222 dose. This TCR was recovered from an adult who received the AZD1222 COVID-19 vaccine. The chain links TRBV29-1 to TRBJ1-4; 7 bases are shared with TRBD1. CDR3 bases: TGCAGCGTTGAAGGGACAGGAGATAATGAAAAACTGTTTTTT. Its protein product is CSVEGTGDNEKLFF.